This paragraph covers one T cell receptor beta chain sequence. Its antigen is still unknown. This sample is part of a study of T-cell memory formation after mild COVID-19. The overall study: In these data, TCR clusters were largely donor specific. Notes on the study in general: Some clones that responded turned up in pre-infection memory, which suggests that cross-reactive memory joined in.

TCRdb redid the calling of the 5' RACE reads with MiXCR, one entry per CDR3 protein. The data show some 410,000 distinct CDR3 sequences, with more than 20% seen just once and 10% to 15% held by the top ten. This CDR3 is 15 amino acids long. Germline V gene lookup returns CDR1 MNHNY and CDR2 SVGAGI (reference sequence). The V end was cut by 5 bases, the J end by 1 base, with 14 bases between. The sequenced material came from PBMCs or a T cell subset sorted from them (not recorded which). This clonotype was sampled from an adult woman who had mild COVID-19 (a few samples of this study predate the infection). Cell type and time point are not known. The rearrangement joins TRBV6-6 to TRBJ1-1; tentative D call: TRBD1 (6 bases). The CDR3 sequence: CASSGYAGANTEAFF. The CDR3 nucleotides read TGTGCCAGCAGTGGCTACGCAGGGGCGAACACTGAAGCTTTCTTT.